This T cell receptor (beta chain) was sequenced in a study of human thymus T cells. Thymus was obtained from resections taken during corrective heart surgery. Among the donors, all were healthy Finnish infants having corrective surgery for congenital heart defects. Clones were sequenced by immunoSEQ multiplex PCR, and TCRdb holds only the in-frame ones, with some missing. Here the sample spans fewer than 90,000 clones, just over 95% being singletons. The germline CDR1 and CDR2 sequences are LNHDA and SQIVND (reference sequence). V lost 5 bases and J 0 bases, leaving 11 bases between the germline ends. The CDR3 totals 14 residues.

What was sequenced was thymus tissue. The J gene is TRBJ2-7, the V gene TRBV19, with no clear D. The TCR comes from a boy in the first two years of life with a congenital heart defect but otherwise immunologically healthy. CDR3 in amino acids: CASSSWIGSYEQYF. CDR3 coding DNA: TGTGCCAGTAGTTCGTGGATTGGCTCCTACGAGCAGTACTTC.